This TCR beta chain stems from a study of cytomegalovirus exposure and HLA in healthy donors. V was pared by 1 base and J by 4 bases, with 10 bases between. Germline CDR1 and CDR2: KGHSH and LQKENI. This CDR3 is 14 amino acids long. PCR used 60 Vbeta primers and 13 Jbeta primers. Using immunoSEQ multiplex PCR, the repertoire was profiled, and TCRdb retains in-frame clones only, with some absent. The sample includes about 90,000 clones, 55% to 85% of them seen just once. Study conclusions and caveats: A later analysis linked a missense variant in DCLRE1C to the trimming of TCR beta V and J genes. Fewer than 200 TCR beta chains were listed as cytomegalovirus-associated.

As regards this clone: Its specificity is unknown.

The sample taken for sequencing was PBMCs. This chain uses TRBV18 with TRBJ1-1; D not certain. This clonotype originated in a woman aged 18-35 years in good health and CMV-seropositive. For the CDR3, the DNA is TGTGCCAGCTCACCACGGGAGAGGGCCACTGAAGCTTTCTTT. Translated: CASSPRERATEAFF.